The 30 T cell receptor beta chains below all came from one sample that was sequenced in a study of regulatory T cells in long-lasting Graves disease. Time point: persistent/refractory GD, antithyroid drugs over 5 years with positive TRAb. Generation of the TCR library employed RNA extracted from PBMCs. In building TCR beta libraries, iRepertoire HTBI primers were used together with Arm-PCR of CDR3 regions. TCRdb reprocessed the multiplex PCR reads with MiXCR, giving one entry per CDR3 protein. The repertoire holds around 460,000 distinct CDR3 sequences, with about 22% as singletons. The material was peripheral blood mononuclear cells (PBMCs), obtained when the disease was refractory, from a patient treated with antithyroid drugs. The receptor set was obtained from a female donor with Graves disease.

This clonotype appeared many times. CDR3 region: CASCRGTGGNEKLFF. The CDR3 DNA reads as TGTGCCAGCTGCCGGGGGACAGGGGGAAATGAAAAACTGTTTTTT. The chain joins TRBV2 to TRBJ1-4; 11 nucleotides align to TRBD1. The CDR3 spans 15 residues. Germline assignment: CDR1 SNHLY and CDR2 FYNNEI. V was clipped by 8 bases and J by 5 bases; unmatched bases: 7. Filled out from reference TRBV2 and TRBJ1-4, the complete variable domain reads EPEVTQTPSHQVTQMGQEVILRCVPISNHLYFYWYRQILGQKVEFLVSFYNNEISEKSEIFDDQFSVERPDGSNFTLKIRSTKLEDSAMYFCASCRGTGGNEKLFFGSGTQLSVL.

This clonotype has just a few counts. The CDR3 DNA reads TGTGCCAGCAGTGAAGAACAGCCTAATGAAAAACTGTTTTTT. Protein: CASSEEQPNEKLFF. This chain links TRBV25-1 with TRBJ1-4; D unclear. The CDR3 has 14 amino acids. Germline-derived CDR1 and CDR2 are MGHDK and SYGVNS. The germline V and J ends were trimmed by 2 bases and 3 bases, with 7 bases remaining between them.

Here the CDR3 DNA reads TGCGCCAGCAGCGCAAACCCGGGACAGTCCTACGAGCAGTACTTC. This codes for CASSANPGQSYEQYF. This sequence joins TRBV5-1 and TRBJ2-7; 7 nucleotides match TRBD1. Trimming took 4 bases from V and 1 from J; bases not matched to a gene: 8. Germline V gene lookup returns CDR1 SGHRS and CDR2 YFSETQ. The CDR3 length is 15 residues.

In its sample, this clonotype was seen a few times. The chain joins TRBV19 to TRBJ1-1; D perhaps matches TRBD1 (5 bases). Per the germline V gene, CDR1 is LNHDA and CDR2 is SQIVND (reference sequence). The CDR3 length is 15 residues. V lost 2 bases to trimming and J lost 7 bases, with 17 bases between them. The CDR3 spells CASSIQGTVRGEAFF. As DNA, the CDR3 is TGTGCCAGTAGTATACAGGGTACCGTTAGAGGTGAAGCTTTCTTT. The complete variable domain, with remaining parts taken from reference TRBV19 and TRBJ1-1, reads DGGITQSPKYLFRKEGQNVTLSCEQNLNHDAMYWYRQDPGQGLRLIYYSQIVNDFQKGDIAEGYSVSREKKESFPLTVTSAQKNPTAFYLCASSIQGTVRGEAFFGQGTRLTVV.

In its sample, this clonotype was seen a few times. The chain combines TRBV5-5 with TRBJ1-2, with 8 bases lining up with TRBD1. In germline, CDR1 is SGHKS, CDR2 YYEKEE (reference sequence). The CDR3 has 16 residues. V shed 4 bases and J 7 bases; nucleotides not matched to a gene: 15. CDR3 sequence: CASSQGAGLDVFGYTF. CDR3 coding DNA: TGTGCCAGCAGCCAGGGGGCAGGGCTTGATGTGTTTGGCTACACCTTC.

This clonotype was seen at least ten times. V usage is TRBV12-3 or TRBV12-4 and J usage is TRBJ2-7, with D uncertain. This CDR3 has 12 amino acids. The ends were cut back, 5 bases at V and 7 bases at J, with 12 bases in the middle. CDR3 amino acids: CASSVTSEEQYF. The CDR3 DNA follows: TGTGCCAGCAGTGTCACGTCGGAGGAGCAGTACTTC.

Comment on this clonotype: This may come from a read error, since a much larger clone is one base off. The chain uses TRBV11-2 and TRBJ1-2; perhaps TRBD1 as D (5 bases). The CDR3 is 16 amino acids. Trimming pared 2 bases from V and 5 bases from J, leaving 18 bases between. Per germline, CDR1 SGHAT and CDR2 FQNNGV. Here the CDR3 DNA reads TGTGCCAGCAGCTTAACCGGGACGATGGCTGTGTATGGCTACACCTTC. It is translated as CASSLTGTMAVYGYTF.

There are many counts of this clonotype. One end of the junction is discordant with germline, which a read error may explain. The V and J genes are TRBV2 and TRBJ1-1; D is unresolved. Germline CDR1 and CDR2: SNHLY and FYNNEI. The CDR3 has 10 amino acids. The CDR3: CASSERQDHF. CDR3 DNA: TGTGCCAGCAGTGAAAGGCAGGACCACTTT.

DNA for the CDR3: TGCGCCAGCAGCAGCCTGGGAGCGCTGAACACCGGGGAGCTGTTTTTT. This translates into CASSSLGALNTGELFF. The chain recombines TRBV5-1 with TRBJ2-2; D might be TRBD2 (5 bases). The CDR3 is 16 residues long. V was trimmed by 4 bases and J by 1 base, leaving 14 bases between them. From germline, CDR1 is SGHRS and CDR2 YFSETQ.

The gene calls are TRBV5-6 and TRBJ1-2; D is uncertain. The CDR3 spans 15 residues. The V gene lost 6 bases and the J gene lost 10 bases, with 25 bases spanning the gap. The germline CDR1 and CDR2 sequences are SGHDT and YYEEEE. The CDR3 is CASTQLDRQTEDYTF. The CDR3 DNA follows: TGTGCCAGCACCCAACTGGACCGTCAAACAGAGGACTACACCTTC.

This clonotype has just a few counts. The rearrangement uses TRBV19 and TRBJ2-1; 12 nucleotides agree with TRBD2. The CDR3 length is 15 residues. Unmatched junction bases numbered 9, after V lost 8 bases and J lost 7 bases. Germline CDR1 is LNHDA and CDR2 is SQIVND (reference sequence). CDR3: CASGASGGAENEQFF. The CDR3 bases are TGTGCCAGTGGGGCTAGCGGGGGGGCGGAAAATGAGCAGTTCTTC.

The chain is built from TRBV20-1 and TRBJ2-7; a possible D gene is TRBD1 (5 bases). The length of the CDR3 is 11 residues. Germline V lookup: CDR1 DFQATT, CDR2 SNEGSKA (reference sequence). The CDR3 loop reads CSAGSGDEQYF. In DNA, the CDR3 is TGCAGCGCAGGGTCTGGCGACGAGCAGTACTTC.

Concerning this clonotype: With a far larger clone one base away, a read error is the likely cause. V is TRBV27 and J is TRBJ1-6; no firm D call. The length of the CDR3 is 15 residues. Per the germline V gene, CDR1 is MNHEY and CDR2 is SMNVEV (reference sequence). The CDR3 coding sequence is TGTGCCAGCAGTGGACGACGAGCCTATAATCCACCCCTCCACTTT. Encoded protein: CASSGRRAYNPPLHF.

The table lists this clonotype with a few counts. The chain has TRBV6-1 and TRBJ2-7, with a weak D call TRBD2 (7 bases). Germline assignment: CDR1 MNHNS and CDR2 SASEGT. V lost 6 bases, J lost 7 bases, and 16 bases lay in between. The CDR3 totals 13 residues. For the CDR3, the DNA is TGTGCCAGCAGAAAAGGGGGGGGGGGAGAGCAGTACTTC. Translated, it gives CASRKGGGGEQYF.

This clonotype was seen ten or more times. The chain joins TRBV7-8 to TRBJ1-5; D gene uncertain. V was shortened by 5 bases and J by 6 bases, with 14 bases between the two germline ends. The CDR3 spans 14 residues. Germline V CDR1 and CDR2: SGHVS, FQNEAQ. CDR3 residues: CASSHVRSPQPQHF. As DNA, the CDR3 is TGTGCCAGCAGCCACGTACGGAGTCCTCAGCCCCAGCATTTT. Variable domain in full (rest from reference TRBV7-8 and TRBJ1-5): GAGVSQSPRYKVAKRGQDVALRCDPISGHVSLFWYQQALGQGPEFLTYFQNEAQLDKSGLPSDRFFAERPEGSVSTLKIQRTQQEDSAVYLCASSHVRSPQPQHFGDGTRLSIL.

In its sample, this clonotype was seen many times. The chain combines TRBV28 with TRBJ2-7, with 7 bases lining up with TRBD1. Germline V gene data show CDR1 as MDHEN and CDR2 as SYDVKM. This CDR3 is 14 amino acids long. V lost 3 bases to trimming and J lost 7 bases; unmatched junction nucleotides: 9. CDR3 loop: CASSFIQGRLEQYF. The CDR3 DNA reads TGTGCCAGCAGTTTCATACAGGGGCGTTTGGAGCAGTACTTC. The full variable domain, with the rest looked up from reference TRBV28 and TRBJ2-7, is DVKVTQSSRYLVKRTGEKVFLECVQDMDHENMFWYRQDPGLGLRLIYFSYDVKMKEKGDIPEGYSVSREKKERFSLILESASTNQTSMYLCASSFIQGRLEQYFGPGTRLTVT.

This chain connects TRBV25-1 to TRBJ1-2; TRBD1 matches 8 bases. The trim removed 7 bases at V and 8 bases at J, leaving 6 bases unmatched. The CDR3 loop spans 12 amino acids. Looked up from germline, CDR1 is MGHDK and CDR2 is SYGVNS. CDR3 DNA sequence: TGTGCCAGCACCGGGACAGGCGGCGGCTACACCTTC. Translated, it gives CASTGTGGGYTF.

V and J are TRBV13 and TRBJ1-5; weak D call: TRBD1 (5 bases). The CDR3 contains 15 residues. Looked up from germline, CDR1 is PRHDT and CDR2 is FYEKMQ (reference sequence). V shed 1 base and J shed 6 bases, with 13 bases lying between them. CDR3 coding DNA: TGTGCCAGCAGCTTAGAGGGGAGGCTTCCTCAGCCCCAGCATTTT. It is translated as CASSLEGRLPQPQHF. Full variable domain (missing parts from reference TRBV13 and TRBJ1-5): AAGVIQSPRHLIKEKRETATLKCYPIPRHDTVYWYQQGPGQDPQFLISFYEKMQSDKGSIPDRFSAQQFSDYHSELNMSSLELGDSALYFCASSLEGRLPQPQHFGDGTRLSIL.

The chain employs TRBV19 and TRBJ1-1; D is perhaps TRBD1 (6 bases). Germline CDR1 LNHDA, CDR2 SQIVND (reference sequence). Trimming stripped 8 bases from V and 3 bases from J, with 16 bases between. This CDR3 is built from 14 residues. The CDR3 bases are TGTGCCAGTTCTTTTAGGGGGGCAGACACTGAAGCTTTCTTT. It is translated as CASSFRGADTEAFF.

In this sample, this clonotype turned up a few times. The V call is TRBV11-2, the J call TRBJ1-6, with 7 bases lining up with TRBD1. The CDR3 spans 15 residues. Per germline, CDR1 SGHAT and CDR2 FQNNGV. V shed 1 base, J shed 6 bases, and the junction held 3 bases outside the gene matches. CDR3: CASSLVGTANSPLHF. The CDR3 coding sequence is TGTGCCAGCAGCTTAGTTGGGACAGCTAATTCACCCCTCCACTTT.

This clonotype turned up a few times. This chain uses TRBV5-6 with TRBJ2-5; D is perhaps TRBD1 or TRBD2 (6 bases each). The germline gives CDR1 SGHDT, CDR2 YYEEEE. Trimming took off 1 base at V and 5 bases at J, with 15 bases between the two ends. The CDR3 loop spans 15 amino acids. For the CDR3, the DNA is TGTGCCAGCAGCTTGAAACAGGGAGGATCGGAGACCCAGTACTTC. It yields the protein CASSLKQGGSETQYF.

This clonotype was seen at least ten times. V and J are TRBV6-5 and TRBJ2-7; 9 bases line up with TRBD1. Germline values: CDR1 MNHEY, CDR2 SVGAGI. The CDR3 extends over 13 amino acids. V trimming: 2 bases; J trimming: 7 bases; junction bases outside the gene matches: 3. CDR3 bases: TGTGCCAGCAGTTACAGGACAGGGGATGAGCAGTACTTC. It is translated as CASSYRTGDEQYF.

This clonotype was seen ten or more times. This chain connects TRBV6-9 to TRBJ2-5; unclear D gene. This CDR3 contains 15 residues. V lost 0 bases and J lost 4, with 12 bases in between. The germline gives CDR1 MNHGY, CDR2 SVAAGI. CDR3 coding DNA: TGTGCCAGCAGTTATTCCTTGTTATCACCAGAGACCCAGTACTTC. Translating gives CASSYSLLSPETQYF.

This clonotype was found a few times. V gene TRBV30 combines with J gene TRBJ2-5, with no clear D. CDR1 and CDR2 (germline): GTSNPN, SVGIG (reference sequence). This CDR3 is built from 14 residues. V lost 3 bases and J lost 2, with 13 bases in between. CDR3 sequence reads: CAWRPSTEQETQYF. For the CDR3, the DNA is TGTGCCTGGAGACCCTCGACGGAACAAGAGACCCAGTACTTC.

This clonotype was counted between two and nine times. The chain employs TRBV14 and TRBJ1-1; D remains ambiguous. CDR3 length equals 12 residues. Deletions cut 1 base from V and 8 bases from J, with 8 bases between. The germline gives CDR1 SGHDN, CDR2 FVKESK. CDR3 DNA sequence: TGTGCCAGCAGCCAAGGTTCGGGGGAAGCTTTCTTT. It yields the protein CASSQGSGEAFF.

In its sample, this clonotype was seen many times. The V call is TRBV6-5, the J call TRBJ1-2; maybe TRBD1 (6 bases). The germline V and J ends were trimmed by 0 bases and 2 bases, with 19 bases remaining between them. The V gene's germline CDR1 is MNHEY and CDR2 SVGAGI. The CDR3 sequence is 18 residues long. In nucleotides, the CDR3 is TGTGCCAGCAGTTACTCTAAAAGTCGGACAGCTGAAAACTATGGCTACACCTTC. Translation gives CASSYSKSRTAENYGYTF.

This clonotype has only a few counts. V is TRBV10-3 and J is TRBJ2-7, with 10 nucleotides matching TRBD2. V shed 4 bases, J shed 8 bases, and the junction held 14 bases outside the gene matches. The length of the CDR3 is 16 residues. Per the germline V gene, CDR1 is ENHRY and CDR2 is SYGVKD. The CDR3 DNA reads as TGTGCCATCAGTGGCGCACTAGCGGGAATGGGCGGTAAGCAGTACTTC. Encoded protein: CAISGALAGMGGKQYF.

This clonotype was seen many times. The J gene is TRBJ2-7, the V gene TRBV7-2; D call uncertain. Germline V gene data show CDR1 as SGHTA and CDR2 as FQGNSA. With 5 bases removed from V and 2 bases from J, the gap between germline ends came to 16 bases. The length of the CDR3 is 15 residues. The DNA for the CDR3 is TGTGCCAGCAGCCCTGTTAGCCCCACAACCTACGAGCAGTACTTC. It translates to CASSPVSPTTYEQYF. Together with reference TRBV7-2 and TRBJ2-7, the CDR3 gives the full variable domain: GAGVSQSPSNKVTEKGKDVELRCDPISGHTALYWYRQSLGQGLEFLIYFQGNSAPDKSGLPSDRFSAERTGGSVSTLTIQRTQQEDSAVYLCASSPVSPTTYEQYFGPGTRLTVT.

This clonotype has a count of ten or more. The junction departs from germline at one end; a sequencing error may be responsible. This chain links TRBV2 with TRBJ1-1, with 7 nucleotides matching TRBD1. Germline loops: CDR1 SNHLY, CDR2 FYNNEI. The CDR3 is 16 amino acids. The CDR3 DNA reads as TGTGCCAGCAGTAGAGACCGGGACAGTAAAAACACTGAGGTAGGCTTT. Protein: CASSRDRDSKNTEVGF.

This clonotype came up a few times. The CDR3 DNA reads TGTGCCAGCAGCTCGCGGGAGGGTCAGGGGGGTAGGGGCACTGAAGCTTTCTTT. Translation gives CASSSREGQGGRGTEAFF. V and J are TRBV13 and TRBJ1-1, with 7 bases matching TRBD1. The CDR3 totals 18 residues. Germline V gene lookup returns CDR1 PRHDT and CDR2 FYEKMQ (reference sequence). Trimming at V came to 4 bases and at J to 4 bases, leaving 18 bases not matched to a gene.